These 9 T cell receptor beta chains were sequenced from one sample in a study of blood T cell repertoires in COVID-19. Only in-frame clones appear in the TCRdb table, and some are missing; sequencing was by immunoSEQ multiplex PCR. This table has over 250,000 clones, roughly 90% appearing once. Sequencing was carried out using PBMCs or T cells enriched from blood (not recorded which). The receptors here all came from a woman aged 18-35 years who had recovered from COVID-19.

The chain has TRBV7-2 and TRBJ1-5; D might be TRBD1 (5 bases). The CDR3 sequence is 19 residues long. Germline lookup yields CDR1 SGHTA and CDR2 FQGNSA. Trimming pared 1 base from V and 4 bases from J, leaving 23 bases between. The CDR3 loop reads CASSLVWAYRYDPNQPQHF. The CDR3 DNA sequence: TGTGCCAGCAGCTTAGTGTGGGCATACAGGTATGACCCTAATCAGCCCCAGCATTTT.

The rearrangement joins TRBV7-2 to TRBJ1-1, with no clear D. V lost 1 base and J 9 bases, leaving 9 bases between the germline ends. The V gene's germline CDR1 is SGHTA and CDR2 FQGNSA. The CDR3 contains 12 residues. CDR3 in DNA: TGTGCCAGCAGCTTAGGGCAGGTCAAAGCTTTCTTT. Its translation: CASSLGQVKAFF.

This clone was picked up one time. CDR3 sequence: CASSLGTGTEAFF. The CDR3 coding sequence is TGTGCCAGCAGCCTGGGGACAGGGACTGAAGCTTTCTTT. The chain uses TRBV14 and TRBJ1-1; TRBD1 matches at 9 bases. Trimming cost V 4 bases and J 5 bases; bases outside gene matches: 2. The CDR3 sequence is 13 residues long. From germline, CDR1 is SGHDN and CDR2 FVKESK.

V gene TRBV27 combines with J gene TRBJ1-1; D possibly corresponds to TRBD1 (5 bases). The CDR3 is made up of 12 amino acids. The V end was cut by 5 bases, the J end by 7 bases, with 11 bases between. Germline V gene lookup returns CDR1 MNHEY and CDR2 SMNVEV (reference sequence). CDR3 loop: CASSNPGLEAFF. The DNA of the CDR3 is TGTGCCAGCAGTAACCCGGGACTTGAAGCTTTCTTT.

This rearrangement joins TRBV7-5 to TRBJ2-5; TRBD1 is the table's D call and was not checked against the DNA. TRBV7-5 is flagged as a pseudogene. This CDR3 comprises 14 residues. In nucleotides, the CDR3 is TGTGCCAGAAGCCTGCGGACAGGGGAGGAGACCCAGTACTTC. It specifies CARSLRTGEETQYF.

The table lists this clone with a few counts. This chain's CDR3 is CASSYRDYSPLHF. The CDR3 DNA reads as TGTGCCAGCAGTTACAGGGATTATTCACCCCTCCACTTT. This chain uses TRBV27 with TRBJ1-6; TRBD1 might be the D (6 bases). CDR3 length: 13 residues. The V gene's germline CDR1 is MNHEY and CDR2 SMNVEV (reference sequence). V was shortened by 4 bases and J by 8 bases, with 9 bases between the two germline ends.

This clone showed up just a few times. The chain combines TRBV15 with TRBJ1-1, with 12 bases matching TRBD1. Germline lookup yields CDR1 LNHNV and CDR2 YYDKDF (reference sequence). The CDR3 loop spans 15 amino acids. V shed 3 bases and J 6 bases; nucleotides not matched to a gene: 5. This CDR3 reads CATSRGGQGAAEAFF. The CDR3 nucleotides are TGTGCCACCAGCAGGGGGGGACAGGGGGCCGCTGAAGCTTTCTTT.

The chain uses TRBV27 and TRBJ2-2; a weak D match, TRBD2 (5 bases). V lost 5 bases, J lost 1 base, and 29 bases lay in between. Germline values: CDR1 MNHEY, CDR2 SMNVEV (reference sequence). The CDR3 totals 21 residues. The chain's CDR3 is CASSVALGLALGTENTGELFF. DNA for the CDR3: TGTGCCAGCAGTGTAGCCCTTGGACTGGCTTTAGGAACCGAGAACACCGGGGAGCTGTTTTTT.

V is TRBV7-3 and J is TRBJ2-5, with 8 bases identical to TRBD2. The CDR3 extends over 14 amino acids. V lost 4 bases to trimming and J lost 5 bases; unmatched junction nucleotides: 6. The V gene's germline CDR1 is SGHTA and CDR2 FQGTGA. The CDR3 here is CASSSAGGRETQYF. CDR3 DNA sequence: TGTGCCAGCAGCTCGGCGGGGGGTCGGGAGACCCAGTACTTC.